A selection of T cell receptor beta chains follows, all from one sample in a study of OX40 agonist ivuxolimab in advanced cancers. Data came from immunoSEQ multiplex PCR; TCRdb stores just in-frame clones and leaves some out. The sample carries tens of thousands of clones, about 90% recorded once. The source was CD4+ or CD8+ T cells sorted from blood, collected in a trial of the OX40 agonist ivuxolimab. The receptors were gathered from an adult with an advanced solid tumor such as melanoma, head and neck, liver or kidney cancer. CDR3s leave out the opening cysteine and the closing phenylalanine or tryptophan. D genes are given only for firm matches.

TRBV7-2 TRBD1 ASSLGDRELF
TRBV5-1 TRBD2 ASSPESGGPEEQF
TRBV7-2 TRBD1 ASSSSGTGAHEQF
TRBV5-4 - ASSLAGGVSGSYNSPLH
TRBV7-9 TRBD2 ASSFFGRGAKNIQY
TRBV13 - ASSQGRGDQPQH
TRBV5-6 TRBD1 ASRPTGGYTEAF
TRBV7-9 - ASSPGLTGSYNEQF
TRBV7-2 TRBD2 ASRVTASGAVYEQY
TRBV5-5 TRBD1 ASSPWTGGRGEQF
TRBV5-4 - ASSRGYGELF
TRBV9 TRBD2 ASSVGRGRSSYNEQF
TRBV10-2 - ASSEGGELF
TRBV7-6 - ASSLLGGSVSTYNEQF
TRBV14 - ASSQDKFGGTPRY
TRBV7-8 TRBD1 ASSYMTGVNEQF
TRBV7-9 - ASSPGPGGLQETQY
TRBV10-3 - AISESGHQPQH
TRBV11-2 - ASSFWADTQY
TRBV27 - ASSWGVGNTIY
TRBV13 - ASSVPHIGTGELF
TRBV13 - ASSSPPGYGYT
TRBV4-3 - ASSPDDPYEQY
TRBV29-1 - SVEDPSRAEQF